Listed here are 32 T cell receptor beta chains from one sample, sequenced in a study of Graves' ophthalmopathy and Graves' hyperthyroidism. Amplified material comprised TCR beta CDR3 regions derived from RNA transcripts. First-round RT-PCR relied on HTBI primers, and a second-round multiplex PCR came next. TCRdb re-analysed the multiplex PCR reads in MiXCR, keeping a single row per CDR3 protein. Of about 640,000 distinct CDR3 sequences listed, about 40% were seen once; the top ten hold 3% to 3.5%. Sequencing was done on a sample of peripheral blood. Receptor source: an adult man with Graves' ophthalmopathy.

The chain links TRBV7-9 to TRBJ2-2; D unclear. Trimming took off 8 bases at V and 4 bases at J, with 5 bases between the two ends. The CDR3 loop spans 11 amino acids. Germline-derived CDR1 and CDR2 are SEHNR and FQNEAQ (reference sequence). The CDR3 DNA reads as TGTGCCAGCGCTCGCACCGGGGAGCTGTTTTTT. It specifies CASARTGELFF.

The V and J genes are TRBV14 and TRBJ2-5; 10 bases fit TRBD1. The CDR3 length is 16 residues. Germline values: CDR1 SGHDN, CDR2 FVKESK. V lost 3 bases and J lost 4; bases outside the gene matches: 8. The CDR3 loop reads CASSHLQGQGRETQYF. The CDR3 bases are TGTGCCAGCAGCCATCTCCAGGGACAGGGGAGAGAGACCCAGTACTTC.

This clonotype has at least ten counts. V gene TRBV7-3 combines with J gene TRBJ2-5; D unresolved. This CDR3 region has 13 residues. With 2 bases removed from V and 0 bases from J, the gap between germline ends came to 4 bases. CDR1 and CDR2 from the germline V gene are SGHTA and FQGTGA. This CDR3 reads CASSLDYQETQYF. The CDR3 DNA follows: TGTGCCAGCAGCTTAGACTACCAAGAGACCCAGTACTTC.

This clonotype was counted ten times or more. The gene calls are TRBV20-1 and TRBJ2-7, with TRBD1 matching 8 bases. Per germline, CDR1 DFQATT and CDR2 SNEGSKA (reference sequence). The CDR3 has 14 amino acids. The V gene end was trimmed by 6 bases and the J gene end by 3 bases; junction bases not matched to a gene: 10. The CDR3 loop is CSAAGGQAFYEQYF. The CDR3 DNA follows: TGCAGTGCCGCAGGGGGCCAGGCCTTCTACGAGCAGTACTTC.

This clonotype has only one observation. The V gene is TRBV9, the J gene TRBJ1-2, with D tentatively TRBD1 (6 bases). This CDR3 contains 14 residues. CDR1 and CDR2 from the germline V gene are SGDLS and YYNGEE. With 2 bases removed from V and 8 bases from J, the gap between germline ends came to 16 bases. CDR3 residues: CASSVGVNRDGYTF. In DNA form, the CDR3 reads TGTGCCAGCAGCGTCGGGGTCAACAGGGACGGCTACACCTTC.

This clonotype was recorded a few times. The chain carries TRBV3-1 and TRBJ2-5; D gene unclear. V lost 0 bases and J 5 bases, leaving 13 bases between the germline ends. Germline V gives CDR1 LGHDT, CDR2 YNNKEL (reference sequence). The CDR3 length is 15 residues. The CDR3 loop reads CASSQDNGRMETQYF. The CDR3 coding sequence is TGTGCCAGCAGCCAAGATAACGGCAGGATGGAGACCCAGTACTTC.

A remark on this clonotype: A much larger clonotype is one base distant, so this may be a read error. The chain is built from TRBV19 and TRBJ1-5; D is possibly TRBD1 (6 bases). Trimming pared 5 bases from V and 0 bases from J, leaving 17 bases between. This CDR3 has 17 residues. From germline, CDR1 is LNHDA and CDR2 SQIVND (reference sequence). The CDR3 reads CASSPRTEEYSNQPQHF. The CDR3 region has the DNA TGTGCCAGTAGTCCCAGGACAGAAGAATATAGCAATCAGCCCCAGCATTTT.

This clonotype was counted only a few times. This rearrangement joins TRBV4-3 to TRBJ1-6; no firm D call. The germline V and J ends were trimmed by 0 bases and 4 bases, with 10 bases remaining between them. The CDR3 loop spans 16 amino acids. CDR1 is LGHNA, CDR2 YSLEER, per germline. Here the CDR3 DNA reads TGCGCCAGCAGCCAAGATCGGAGACTGTATAATTCACCCCTCCACTTT. Protein product: CASSQDRRLYNSPLHF.

The chain employs TRBV29-1 and TRBJ1-2; D is perhaps TRBD1 (5 bases). CDR3 length: 12 residues. CDR1 is SQVTM, CDR2 ANQGSEA, per germline. V was pared by 1 base and J by 4 bases, with 7 bases between. CDR3: CSVEGTPYGYTF. CDR3 in DNA: TGCAGCGTTGAAGGGACACCCTATGGCTACACCTTC.

Comments on this clonotype: An end of the junction differs from the germline gene, which may be a read error. This chain connects TRBV13 to TRBJ2-3; D possibly corresponds to TRBD1 (5 bases). The CDR3 is made up of 17 amino acids. CDR1 is PRHDT and CDR2 is FYEKMQ in the germline V gene (reference sequence). The CDR3 nucleotides are TGCGCCAGCAGCCAAGTAGGGGTAATCCTTAGCACAGATACGCAGTATTTT. Its protein product is CASSQVGVILSTDTQYF.

A note on this clonotype: Possible read error: a much larger clone is one base away. V and J are TRBV9 and TRBJ2-7; D perhaps matches TRBD2 (6 bases). CDR1 and CDR2 (germline): SGDLS, YYNGEE. The CDR3 sequence is 14 residues long. CDR3 sequence reads: CVSSPGGLPYEQYF. The CDR3 DNA reads TGTGTCAGCAGCCCAGGAGGGCTACCCTACGAGCAGTACTTC. The complete variable domain, with remaining parts taken from reference TRBV9 and TRBJ2-7, reads DSGVTQTPKHLITATGQRVTLRCSPRSGDLSVYWYQQSLDQGLQFLIQYYNGEERAKGNILERFSAQQFPDLHSELNLSSLELGDSALYFCVSSPGGLPYEQYFGPGTRLTVT.

This clonotype was seen repeatedly, ten times or more. This chain links TRBV7-9 with TRBJ1-1; D unclear. The CDR3 loop spans 12 amino acids. Germline V lookup: CDR1 SEHNR, CDR2 FQNEAQ (reference sequence). Trimming left V 2 bases short and J 8 bases short, with 9 bases between. CDR3 protein: CASSLIGSEAFF. The CDR3 DNA is TGTGCCAGCAGCTTAATCGGCTCCGAAGCTTTCTTT.

As concerns this clonotype: A read error is likely, as this CDR3 ends without the conserved phenylalanine or tryptophan. It is unclear where the CDR3 begins or ends on the DNA, so no DNA is shown, and the CDR3 is as TCRdb lists it. The chain carries TRBV10-3 and TRBJ1-3; TRBD1, the D gene given by the table, was not confirmed from the DNA. The CDR3 is 8 residues long, ends included. In germline, CDR1 is ENHRY, CDR2 SYGVKD. CDR3 loop: CAIGLGDT.

In this sample, this clonotype turned up many times. V gene TRBV7-2 combines with J gene TRBJ2-5; D not resolved. From germline, CDR1 is SGHTA and CDR2 FQGNSA. The CDR3 sequence is 14 residues long. Trimming cost V 5 bases and J 1 base, with 11 bases left between them. The CDR3 protein is CASSPFGRQETQYF. The CDR3 nucleotides are TGTGCCAGCAGCCCCTTCGGCCGCCAAGAGACCCAGTACTTC. The full variable domain, with the rest looked up from reference TRBV7-2 and TRBJ2-5, is GAGVSQSPSNKVTEKGKDVELRCDPISGHTALYWYRQSLGQGLEFLIYFQGNSAPDKSGLPSDRFSAERTGGSVSTLTIQRTQQEDSAVYLCASSPFGRQETQYFGPGTRLLVL.

The rearrangement links TRBV7-7 to TRBJ2-5; 9 bases are shared with TRBD2. Germline V gene sequence: CDR1 SSHAT, CDR2 FNYEAQ (reference sequence). This CDR3 comprises 14 residues. CDR3 in DNA: TGTGCTAGCGGGGGCCAAAAGGACCAAGAGACCCAGTACTTC. Protein sequence: CASGGQKDQETQYF.

A few counts support this clonotype. This sequence joins TRBV2 and TRBJ1-2; TRBD1 agrees at 7 bases. The CDR3 spans 15 residues. V lost 4 bases to trimming and J lost 7 bases; unmatched junction nucleotides: 12. In germline, CDR1 is SNHLY, CDR2 FYNNEI. CDR3 protein: CASSAAGAGGLGYTF. The CDR3 DNA reads TGTGCCAGCAGTGCGGCCGGTGCAGGGGGACTTGGCTACACCTTC.

Concerning this clonotype itself: At one boundary the junction diverges from the germline segment, which might be a read error. The V call is TRBV5-5, the J call TRBJ2-3, with 14 bases that match TRBD2. The CDR3 runs 17 residues. Germline lookup yields CDR1 SGHKS and CDR2 YYEKEE (reference sequence). The CDR3 nucleotides are TGTGCCAGCAGCTTATCGGGGACTAGCGGGAGTGCAGATACGCAGTACTTT. Translating it yields CASSLSGTSGSADTQYF.

CDR3: CASSVEGTGYEHF. As DNA, the CDR3 is TGTGCCAGCAGCGTAGAGGGGACAGGCTACGAGCATTTT. The chain recombines TRBV7-8 with TRBJ1-5; 8 bases line up with TRBD1. V lost 5 bases to trimming and J lost 14 bases; unmatched junction nucleotides: 11. The CDR3 loop spans 13 amino acids. Germline lookup yields CDR1 SGHVS and CDR2 FQNEAQ.

This clonotype turned up a few times. The V and J genes are TRBV7-2 and TRBJ1-2; D is unresolved. V lost 6 bases and J 0 bases, leaving 17 bases between the germline ends. Germline loops: CDR1 SGHTA, CDR2 FQGNSA. The CDR3 consists of 16 residues. CDR3 region: CASSYSMWQTNYGYTF. CDR3 nucleotides: TGTGCCAGCAGTTACTCGATGTGGCAAACTAACTATGGCTACACCTTC.

The chain joins TRBV19 to TRBJ2-2; D is perhaps TRBD2 (6 bases). The CDR3 covers 16 residues. V was shortened by 3 bases and J by 4 bases, with 15 bases between the two germline ends. Germline V CDR1 and CDR2: LNHDA, SQIVND (reference sequence). The CDR3 loop reads CASSISGGRITGELFF. The CDR3 DNA sequence: TGTGCCAGTAGTATCTCCGGAGGGCGGATCACCGGGGAGCTGTTTTTT.

The chain links TRBV7-2 to TRBJ2-2; D remains ambiguous. Germline V lookup: CDR1 SGHTA, CDR2 FQGNSA. This CDR3 is 16 amino acids long. Deletions cut 5 bases from V and 2 bases from J, with 15 bases between. The CDR3 coding sequence is TGTGCCAGCAGCCGTCGGTACACCCAAAACACCGGGGAGCTGTTTTTT. The encoded protein is CASSRRYTQNTGELFF.

Note on this clonotype: Being one base from a much bigger clone, this may be a read error. The rearrangement uses TRBV7-9 and TRBJ1-4; a weak D match, TRBD1 (6 bases). Between the trimmed V and J ends, which lost 2 bases and 0 bases, there was a span of 10 bases. The CDR3 runs 16 residues. Germline V CDR1 and CDR2: SEHNR, FQNEAQ (reference sequence). The CDR3 nucleotides read TGTGCCAGCAGCTTACGGGGGGCAGCAACTAATGAAAAACTGTTTTTT. This translates into CASSLRGAATNEKLFF.

Regarding this clonotype: Germline and junction disagree at one end, which may indicate a read error. The V gene is TRBV7-9, the J gene TRBJ1-1, with D uncertain. The germline CDR1 and CDR2 sequences are SEHNR and FQNEAQ (reference sequence). This CDR3 comprises 13 residues. The CDR3 DNA sequence: TGTGCCAGTATCGGGATTGAAGACACCGAAGCTTTCTTT. This gives the protein CASIGIEDTEAFF.

This chain joins TRBV6-1 and TRBJ2-5, with 10 bases fitting TRBD1. The germline V gene has CDR1 MNHNS and CDR2 SASEGT. This CDR3 is built from 15 residues. V shed 6 bases, J shed 7 bases, and the junction held 11 bases outside the gene matches. The chain's CDR3 is CASSRLGQGMGTQYF. CDR3 coding DNA: TGTGCCAGCAGCAGACTGGGACAGGGGATGGGGACCCAGTACTTC.

This clonotype was picked up many times. The rearrangement joins TRBV2 to TRBJ2-5, with D possibly TRBD1 on 6 matching bases. Germline CDR1 reads SNHLY; CDR2 reads FYNNEI. The CDR3 is made up of 13 amino acids. Deletions cut 2 bases from V and 4 bases from J, with 8 bases between. The CDR3 reads CASSERGGETQYF. The CDR3 DNA sequence: TGTGCCAGCAGTGAAAGAGGGGGAGAGACCCAGTACTTC.

The genes are TRBV20-1 and TRBJ1-1; 10 positions agree with TRBD1. V lost 3 bases to trimming and J lost 0 bases; unmatched junction nucleotides: 7. Per germline, CDR1 DFQATT and CDR2 SNEGSKA (reference sequence). This CDR3 has 16 amino acids. CDR3: CSARGTGDFMNTEAFF. In DNA form, the CDR3 reads TGCAGTGCTAGGGGGACAGGGGATTTTATGAACACTGAAGCTTTCTTT.

The gene calls are TRBV7-6 and TRBJ1-5; a possible D gene is TRBD1 (6 bases). V was shortened by 3 bases and J by 7 bases, with 13 bases between the two germline ends. There are 14 residues in the CDR3. The germline V gene has CDR1 SGHVS and CDR2 FNYEAQ. The CDR3 DNA follows: TGTGCCAGCAGCTTCGCAGGGGCAGGACAGCCCCAGCATTTT. Its translation: CASSFAGAGQPQHF.

The chain combines TRBV7-2 with TRBJ2-7, with TRBD1 as a possible D gene (6 bases). The CDR3 contains 15 residues. CDR1 and CDR2 from the germline V gene are SGHTA and FQGNSA. Between the trimmed V and J ends, which lost 1 base and 6 bases, there was a span of 16 bases. The CDR3: CASSLGGTRGSEQYF. CDR3 sequence (DNA): TGTGCCAGCAGCTTAGGAGGGACAAGGGGAAGCGAGCAGTACTTC.

This clonotype was seen many times. This chain uses TRBV2 with TRBJ1-1; 11 bases map to TRBD1. Germline V gene data show CDR1 as SNHLY and CDR2 as FYNNEI. The CDR3 length is 15 residues. With V trimmed by 11 bases and J by 1 base, 9 bases remained unmatched. This CDR3 is CALGGQGASNTEAFF. The CDR3 nucleotides are TGTGCCTTAGGAGGACAGGGGGCTTCGAACACTGAAGCTTTCTTT.

This clonotype was detected ten times or more. This chain links TRBV10-3 with TRBJ2-7; TRBD2 matches 10 bases. The CDR3 spans 14 residues. V shed 8 bases and J 0 bases; nucleotides not matched to a gene: 4. The germline V gene encodes CDR1 ENHRY and CDR2 SYGVKD. The CDR3 loop reads CAIATSGPSYEQYF. The CDR3 nucleotides are TGTGCCATCGCGACTAGCGGGCCCTCCTACGAGCAGTACTTC.

The rearrangement uses TRBV7-8 and TRBJ2-2; D is ambiguous. The CDR3 sequence is 12 residues long. CDR1 and CDR2 (germline): SGHVS, FQNEAQ. V dropped 5 bases and J dropped 6 bases, with 7 bases sitting between them. The CDR3 region is CASSPPAGELFF. The CDR3 DNA reads TGTGCCAGCAGCCCTCCCGCCGGGGAGCTGTTTTTT.

The chain joins TRBV24-1 to TRBJ1-5; D gene unclear. V lost 1 base and J lost 11, with 11 bases in between. Germline CDR1 is KGHDR and CDR2 is SFDVKD. The CDR3 loop spans 13 amino acids. The CDR3, as DNA: TGTGCCACCAGTGATTTTCCCCGGGAGACCCAGCATTTT. Encoded protein: CATSDFPRETQHF.